A selection of T cell receptor beta chains follows, all from one sample in a study of blood T cell repertoires in COVID-19. Produced via immunoSEQ multiplex PCR; TCRdb's table is partial and in-frame only. In the table there are about 180,000 clones, approximately 87% of which are singletons. Sequencing was performed on peripheral blood. The receptors come from a person aged 65 to 85 with COVID-19, enrolled during active disease. CDR3s include the opening cysteine and the closing phenylalanine or tryptophan. The D gene is left open where the match is weak.

v_call	j_call	d_call	cdr3_nt	cdr3_aa
TRBV11-2	TRBJ2-4	NA	TGTGCCAGCAGCTTAGAGAGGGTGGACATTCAGTACTTC	CASSLERVDIQYF
TRBV11-1	TRBJ1-1	NA	TGTGCCAGCAGCCGGTCGAACACTGAAGCTTTCTTT	CASSRSNTEAFF
TRBV7-6	TRBJ2-1	NA	TGTGCCAGCAGCCCCTTAGGGGGGGCTTACAATGAGCAGTTCTTC	CASSPLGGAYNEQFF
TRBV28	TRBJ1-4	NA	TGTGCCAGCAGTTTGCGAGACCCGGGAAAACTGTTTTTT	CASSLRDPGKLFF
TRBV5-1	TRBJ2-3	TRBD2	TGCGCCAGCAGCCCCCGACTAGCGGGGGCCTTGACCACAGATACGCAGTATTTT	CASSPRLAGALTTDTQYF
TRBV28	TRBJ1-3	NA	TGTGCCAGCAGTCTCTGGGCCCAATCTGGAAACACCATATATTTT	CASSLWAQSGNTIYF
TRBV28	TRBJ2-7	TRBD2	TGTGCCAGCCGGCCCGGGACTAGCGTCTACGAGCAGTACTTC	CASRPGTSVYEQYF
TRBV6-2/TRBV6-3	TRBJ2-4	TRBD2	TGTGCCAGCAGTTACCTAGCGGGAGGGGGCATTCAGTACTTC	CASSYLAGGGIQYF
TRBV6-2/TRBV6-3	TRBJ2-5	NA	TGTGCCAGCAGTTCTCAAGCCCCCCTCCGAGAGACCCAGTACTTC	CASSSQAPLRETQYF
TRBV7-2	TRBJ2-1	TRBD2	TGTGCCAGCAGCTTAGGTTCTAGCGGCCCCTCCTACAATGAGCAGTTCTTC	CASSLGSSGPSYNEQFF
TRBV12-3/TRBV12-4	TRBJ1-2	NA	TGTGCCAGCAGTTTGGGCCAGAACTATGGCTACACCTTC	CASSLGQNYGYTF
TRBV24-1	TRBJ2-2	NA	TGTGCCACCAGTGATTTAATAGGGCCCAGGGTGAACACCGGGGAGCTGTTTTTT	CATSDLIGPRVNTGELFF
TRBV19	TRBJ2-7	NA	TGTGCCAGTAGTATTATCGCGACAGGTACCAGCTCCTACGAGCAGTACTTC	CASSIIATGTSSYEQYF
TRBV18	TRBJ2-7	TRBD1	TGTGCCAGCTCACCTAAAACCGGGACAGGGTCCGAGCAGTACTTC	CASSPKTGTGSEQYF